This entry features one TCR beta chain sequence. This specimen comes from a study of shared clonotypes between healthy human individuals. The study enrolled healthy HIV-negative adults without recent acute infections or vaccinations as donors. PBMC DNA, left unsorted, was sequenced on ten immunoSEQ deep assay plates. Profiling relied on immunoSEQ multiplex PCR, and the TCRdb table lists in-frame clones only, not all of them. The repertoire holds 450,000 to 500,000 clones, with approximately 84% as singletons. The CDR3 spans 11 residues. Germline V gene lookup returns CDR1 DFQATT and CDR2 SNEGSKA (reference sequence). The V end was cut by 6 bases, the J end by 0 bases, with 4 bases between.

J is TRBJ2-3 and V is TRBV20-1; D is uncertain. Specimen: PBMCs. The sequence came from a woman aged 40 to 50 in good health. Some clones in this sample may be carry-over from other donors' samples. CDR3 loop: CSAASTDTQYF. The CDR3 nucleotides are TGCAGTGCCGCTAGCACAGATACGCAGTATTTT.